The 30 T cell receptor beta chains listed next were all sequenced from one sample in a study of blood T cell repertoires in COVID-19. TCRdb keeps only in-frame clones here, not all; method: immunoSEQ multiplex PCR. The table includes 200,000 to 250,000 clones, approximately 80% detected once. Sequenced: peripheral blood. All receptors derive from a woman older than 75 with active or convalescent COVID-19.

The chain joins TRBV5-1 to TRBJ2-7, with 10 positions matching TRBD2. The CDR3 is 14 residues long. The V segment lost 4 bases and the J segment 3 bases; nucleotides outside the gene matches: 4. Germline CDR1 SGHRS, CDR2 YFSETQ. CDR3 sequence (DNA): TGCGCCAGCAGCACCGGGACTAGCGTCTACGAGCAGTACTTC. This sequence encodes CASSTGTSVYEQYF.

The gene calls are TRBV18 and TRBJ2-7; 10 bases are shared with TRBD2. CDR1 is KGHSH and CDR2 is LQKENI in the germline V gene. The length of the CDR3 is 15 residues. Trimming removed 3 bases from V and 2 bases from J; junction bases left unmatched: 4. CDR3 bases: TGTGCCAGCTCACCCCCTAGCGGGAGTCCCTACGAGCAGTACTTC. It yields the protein CASSPPSGSPYEQYF.

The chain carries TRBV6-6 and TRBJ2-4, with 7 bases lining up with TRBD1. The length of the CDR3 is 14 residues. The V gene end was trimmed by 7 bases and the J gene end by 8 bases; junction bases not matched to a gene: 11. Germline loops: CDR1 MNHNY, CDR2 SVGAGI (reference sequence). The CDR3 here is CASMVAGGTDIQYF. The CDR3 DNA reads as TGTGCCAGCATGGTAGCAGGGGGAACGGACATTCAGTACTTC.

DNA of the CDR3: TGTGCCAGTAGTAGGGCCCTAGCGGGGGCCAACGTCCTGACTTTC. It encodes CASSRALAGANVLTF. The chain has TRBV19 and TRBJ2-6; TRBD2 might be the D (6 bases). Germline CDR1 reads LNHDA; CDR2 reads SQIVND (reference sequence). There are 15 residues in the CDR3. The V gene lost 4 bases and the J gene lost 4 bases, with 11 bases spanning the gap.

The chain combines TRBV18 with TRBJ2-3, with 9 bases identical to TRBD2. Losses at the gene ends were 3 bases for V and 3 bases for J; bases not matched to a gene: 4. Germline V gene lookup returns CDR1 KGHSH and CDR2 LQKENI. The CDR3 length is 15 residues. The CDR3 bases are TGTGCCAGCTCACCCTATAGCGGGGGTACAGATACGCAGTATTTT. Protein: CASSPYSGGTDTQYF.

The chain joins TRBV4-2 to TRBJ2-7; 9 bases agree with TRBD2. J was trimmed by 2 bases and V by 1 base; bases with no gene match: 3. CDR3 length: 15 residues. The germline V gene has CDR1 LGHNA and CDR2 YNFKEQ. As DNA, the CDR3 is TGTGCCAGCAGCCAAGTAGCGGGAGTCACCTACGAGCAGTACTTC. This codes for CASSQVAGVTYEQYF.

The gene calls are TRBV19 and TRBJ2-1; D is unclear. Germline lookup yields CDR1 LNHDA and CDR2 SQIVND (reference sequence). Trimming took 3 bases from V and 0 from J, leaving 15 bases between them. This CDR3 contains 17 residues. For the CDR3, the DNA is TGTGCCAGTAGTATTCGTCGGAGAACCAGCTCCTACAATGAGCAGTTCTTC. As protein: CASSIRRRTSSYNEQFF.

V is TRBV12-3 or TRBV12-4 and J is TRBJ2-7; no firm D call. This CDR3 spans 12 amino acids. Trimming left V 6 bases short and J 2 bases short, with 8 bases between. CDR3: CASSKLPYEQYF. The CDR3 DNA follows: TGTGCCAGCAGCAAACTCCCCTACGAGCAGTACTTC.

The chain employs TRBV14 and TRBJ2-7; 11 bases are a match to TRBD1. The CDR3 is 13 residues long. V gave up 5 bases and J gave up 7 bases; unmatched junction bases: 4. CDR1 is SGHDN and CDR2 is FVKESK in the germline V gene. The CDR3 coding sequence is TGTGCCAGCAGCAAGGACAGGGGGCGGGAGCAGTACTTC. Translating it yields CASSKDRGREQYF. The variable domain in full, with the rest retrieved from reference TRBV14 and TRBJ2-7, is EAGVTQFPSHSVIEKGQTVTLRCDPISGHDNLYWYRRVMGKEIKFLLHFVKESKQDESGMPNNRFLAERTGGTYSTLKVQPAELEDSGVYFCASSKDRGREQYFGPGTRLTVT.

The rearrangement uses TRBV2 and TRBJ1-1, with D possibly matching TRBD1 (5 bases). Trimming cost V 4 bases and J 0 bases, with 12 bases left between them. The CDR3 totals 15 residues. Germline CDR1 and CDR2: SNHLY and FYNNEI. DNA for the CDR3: TGTGCCAGCAGTGTCAGCGGGACGCTGAACACTGAAGCTTTCTTT. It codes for CASSVSGTLNTEAFF.

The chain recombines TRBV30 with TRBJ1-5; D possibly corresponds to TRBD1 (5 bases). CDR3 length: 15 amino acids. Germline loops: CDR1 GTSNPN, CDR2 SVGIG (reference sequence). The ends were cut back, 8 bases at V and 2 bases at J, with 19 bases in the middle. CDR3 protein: CALGRRGTGNQPQHF. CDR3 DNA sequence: TGTGCCCTGGGAAGGAGGGGTACGGGCAATCAGCCCCAGCATTTT.

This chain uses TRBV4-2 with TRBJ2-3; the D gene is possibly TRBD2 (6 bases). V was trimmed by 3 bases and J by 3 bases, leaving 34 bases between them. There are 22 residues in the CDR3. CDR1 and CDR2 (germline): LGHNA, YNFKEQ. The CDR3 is CASSQNWWDFAGGSPRTDTQYF. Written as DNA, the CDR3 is TGTGCCAGCAGCCAGAACTGGTGGGACTTTGCGGGCGGGTCCCCCCGGACAGATACGCAGTATTTT.

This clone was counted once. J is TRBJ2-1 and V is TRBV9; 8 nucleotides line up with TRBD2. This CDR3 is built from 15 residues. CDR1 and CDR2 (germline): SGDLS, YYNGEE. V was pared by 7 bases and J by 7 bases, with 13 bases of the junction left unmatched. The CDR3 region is CASSSGGARKNEQFF. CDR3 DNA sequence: TGTGCCAGCTCTTCCGGGGGGGCTCGTAAAAATGAGCAGTTCTTC.

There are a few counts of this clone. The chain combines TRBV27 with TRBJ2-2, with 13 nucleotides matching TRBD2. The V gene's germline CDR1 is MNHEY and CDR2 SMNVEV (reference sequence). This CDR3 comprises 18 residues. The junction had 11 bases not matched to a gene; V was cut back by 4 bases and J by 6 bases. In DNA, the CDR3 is TGTGCCAGCAGTTCCAGGACTAGCGGGAGCATCTTGTCCGGGGAGCTGTTTTTT. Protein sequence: CASSSRTSGSILSGELFF.

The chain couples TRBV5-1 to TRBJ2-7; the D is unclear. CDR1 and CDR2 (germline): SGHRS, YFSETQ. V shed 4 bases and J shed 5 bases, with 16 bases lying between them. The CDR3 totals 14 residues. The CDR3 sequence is CASSGPDFFNEQYF. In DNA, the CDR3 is TGCGCCAGCAGCGGTCCTGACTTTTTCAACGAGCAGTACTTC.

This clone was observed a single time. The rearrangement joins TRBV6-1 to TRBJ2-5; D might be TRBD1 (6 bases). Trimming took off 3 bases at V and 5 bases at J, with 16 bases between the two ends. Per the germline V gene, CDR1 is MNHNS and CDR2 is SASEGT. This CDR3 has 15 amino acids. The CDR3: CASSDHGRGGETQYF. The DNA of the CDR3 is TGTGCCAGCAGTGATCACGGCAGGGGTGGGGAGACCCAGTACTTC.

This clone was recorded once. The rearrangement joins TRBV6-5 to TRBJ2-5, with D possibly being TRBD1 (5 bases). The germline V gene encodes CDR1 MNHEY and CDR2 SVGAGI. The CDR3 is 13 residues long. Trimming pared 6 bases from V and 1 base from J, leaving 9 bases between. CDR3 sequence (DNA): TGTGCCAGCAGAACAGGATTCCAAGAGACCCAGTACTTC. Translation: CASRTGFQETQYF.

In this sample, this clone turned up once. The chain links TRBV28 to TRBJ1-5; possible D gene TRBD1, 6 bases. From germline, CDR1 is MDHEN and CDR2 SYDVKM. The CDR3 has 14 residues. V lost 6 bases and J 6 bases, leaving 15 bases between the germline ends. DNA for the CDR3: TGTGCCAGCAGCCACCAAACAGGGCTTCAGCCCCAGCATTTT. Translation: CASSHQTGLQPQHF.

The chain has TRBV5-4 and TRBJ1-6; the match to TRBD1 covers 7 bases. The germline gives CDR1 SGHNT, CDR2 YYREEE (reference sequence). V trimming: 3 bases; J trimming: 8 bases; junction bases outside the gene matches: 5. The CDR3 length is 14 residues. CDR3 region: CASSSRQGDSPLHF. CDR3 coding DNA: TGTGCCAGCAGCTCACGACAGGGAGATTCACCCCTCCACTTT.

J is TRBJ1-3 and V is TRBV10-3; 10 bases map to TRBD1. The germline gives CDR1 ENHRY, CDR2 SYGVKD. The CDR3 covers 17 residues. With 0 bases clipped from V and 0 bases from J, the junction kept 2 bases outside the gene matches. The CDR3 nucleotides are TGTGCCATCAGTGAGTCGGGGACAGGGGACTCTGGAAACACCATATATTTT. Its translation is CAISESGTGDSGNTIYF.

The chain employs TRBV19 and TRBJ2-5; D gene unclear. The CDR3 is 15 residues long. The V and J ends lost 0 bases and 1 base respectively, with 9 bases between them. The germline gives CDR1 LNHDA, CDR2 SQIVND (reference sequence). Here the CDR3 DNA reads TGTGCCAGTAGTATAGATGCGAGGCCCCAAGAGACCCAGTACTTC. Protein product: CASSIDARPQETQYF. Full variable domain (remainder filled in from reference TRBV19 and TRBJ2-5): DGGITQSPKYLFRKEGQNVTLSCEQNLNHDAMYWYRQDPGQGLRLIYYSQIVNDFQKGDIAEGYSVSREKKESFPLTVTSAQKNPTAFYLCASSIDARPQETQYFGPGTRLLVL.

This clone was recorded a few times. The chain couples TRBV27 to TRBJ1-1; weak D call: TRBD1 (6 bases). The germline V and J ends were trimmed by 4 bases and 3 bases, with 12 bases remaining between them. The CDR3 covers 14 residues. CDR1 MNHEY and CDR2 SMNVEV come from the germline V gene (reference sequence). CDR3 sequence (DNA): TGTGCCAGCAGTTCGATACAGGGTTACACTGAAGCTTTCTTT. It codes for CASSSIQGYTEAFF.

CDR3 sequence (DNA): TGTGCCAGTAGCAACGGCGCCAGGGGACACTATGGCTACACCTTC. Encoded protein: CASSNGARGHYGYTF. The chain couples TRBV19 to TRBJ1-2; the D gene is possibly TRBD1 (6 bases). This CDR3 has 15 residues. CDR1 is LNHDA, CDR2 SQIVND, per germline (reference sequence). Trimming pared 6 bases from V and 3 bases from J, leaving 17 bases between.

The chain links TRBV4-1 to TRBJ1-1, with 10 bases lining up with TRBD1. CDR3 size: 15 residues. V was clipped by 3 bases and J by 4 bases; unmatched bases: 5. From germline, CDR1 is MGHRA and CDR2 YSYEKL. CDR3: CASSHPGQGRTEAFF. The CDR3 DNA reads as TGCGCCAGCAGCCACCCGGGACAGGGGCGCACTGAAGCTTTCTTT.

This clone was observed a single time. The CDR3 bases are TGTGCCAGCAGCCAAGGTAGTGGGGGGAAGTCCCAGTACTTC. Amino acids: CASSQGSGGKSQYF. The chain recombines TRBV3-1 (or the pseudogene TRBV3-2) with TRBJ2-5; D possibly corresponds to TRBD2 (6 bases). The CDR3 runs to 14 residues. The germline gives CDR1 LGHDT, CDR2 YNNKEL (reference sequence). Trimming left V 1 base short and J 9 bases short, with 15 bases between.

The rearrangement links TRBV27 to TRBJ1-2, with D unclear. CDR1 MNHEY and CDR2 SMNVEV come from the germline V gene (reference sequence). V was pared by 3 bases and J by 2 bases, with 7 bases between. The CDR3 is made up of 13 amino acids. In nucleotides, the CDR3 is TGTGCCAGCAGTTTCCGCGGGAACTATGGCTACACCTTC. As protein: CASSFRGNYGYTF.

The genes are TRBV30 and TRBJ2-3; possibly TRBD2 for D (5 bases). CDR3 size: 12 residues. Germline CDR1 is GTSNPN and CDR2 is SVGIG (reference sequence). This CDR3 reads CGARVRTDTQYF. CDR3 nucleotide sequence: TGTGGGGCGCGGGTCCGCACAGATACGCAGTATTTT. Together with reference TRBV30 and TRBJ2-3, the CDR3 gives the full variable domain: SQTIHQWPATLVQPVGSPLSLECTVEGTSNPNLYWYRQAAGRGLQLLFYSVGIGQISSEVPQNLSASRPQDRQFILSSKKLLLSDSGFYLCGARVRTDTQYFGPGTRLTVL.

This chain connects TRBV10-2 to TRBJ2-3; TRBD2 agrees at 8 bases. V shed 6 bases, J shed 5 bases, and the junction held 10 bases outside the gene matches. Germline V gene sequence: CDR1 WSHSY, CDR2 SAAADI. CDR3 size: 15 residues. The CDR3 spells CASREAAGGGDTQYF. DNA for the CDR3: TGCGCCAGCAGGGAGGCGGCGGGGGGAGGAGATACGCAGTATTTT.

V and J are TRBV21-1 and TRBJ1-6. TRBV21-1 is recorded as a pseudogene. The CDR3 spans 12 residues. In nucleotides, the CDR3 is TGTGCCAGCAGCAAAGTAGCTTCACCCCTCCACTTT. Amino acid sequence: CASSKVASPLHF.

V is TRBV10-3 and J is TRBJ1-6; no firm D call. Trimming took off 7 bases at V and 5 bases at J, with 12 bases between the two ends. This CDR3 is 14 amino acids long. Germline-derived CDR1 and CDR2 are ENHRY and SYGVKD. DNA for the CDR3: TGTGCCATCACCCTGAATCCTAATAATTCACCCCTCCACTTT. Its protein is CAITLNPNNSPLHF.